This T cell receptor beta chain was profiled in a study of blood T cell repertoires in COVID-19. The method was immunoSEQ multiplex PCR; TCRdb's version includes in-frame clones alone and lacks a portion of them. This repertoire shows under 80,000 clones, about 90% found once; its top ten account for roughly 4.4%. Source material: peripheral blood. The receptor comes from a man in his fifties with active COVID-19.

CDR3 sequence reads: CASSFSTVSTGELFF. The CDR3 nucleotides read TGCGCCAGCAGCTTTTCTACAGTATCAACCGGGGAGCTGTTTTTT. This chain uses TRBV5-1 with TRBJ2-2; D is unresolved. Deletions cut 2 bases from V and 5 bases from J, with 13 bases between. Germline V lookup: CDR1 SGHRS, CDR2 YFSETQ. The CDR3 consists of 15 residues.